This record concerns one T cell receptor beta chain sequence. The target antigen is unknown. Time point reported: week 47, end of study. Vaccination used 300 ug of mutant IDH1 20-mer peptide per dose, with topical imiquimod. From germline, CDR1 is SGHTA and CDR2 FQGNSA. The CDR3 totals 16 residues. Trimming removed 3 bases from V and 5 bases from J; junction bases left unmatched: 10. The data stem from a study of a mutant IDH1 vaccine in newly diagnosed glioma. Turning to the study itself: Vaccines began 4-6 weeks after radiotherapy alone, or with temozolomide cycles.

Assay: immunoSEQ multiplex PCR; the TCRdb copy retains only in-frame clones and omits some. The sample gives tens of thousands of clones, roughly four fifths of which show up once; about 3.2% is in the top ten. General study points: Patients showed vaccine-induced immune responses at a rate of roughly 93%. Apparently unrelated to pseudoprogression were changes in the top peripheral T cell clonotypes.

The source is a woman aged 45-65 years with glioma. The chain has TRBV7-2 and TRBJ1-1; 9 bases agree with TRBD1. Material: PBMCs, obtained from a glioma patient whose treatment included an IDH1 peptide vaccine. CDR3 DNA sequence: TGTGCCAGCAGCTTGGGACAGGGAGTGGTGGGGACTGAAGCTTTCTTT. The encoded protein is CASSLGQGVVGTEAFF.